This TCR beta chain was sequenced in a study of neoadjuvant nivolumab and ipilimumab in lung cancer. Libraries were prepared by immunoSEQ multiplex PCR; TCRdb keeps only in-frame clonotypes and omits some of them. The data hold about 1,500 clones, with 70% to 80% observed a single time. There are 15 residues in the CDR3. Trimming took off 6 bases at V and 4 bases at J, with 15 bases between the two ends. Germline V gene lookup returns CDR1 MNHNS and CDR2 SASEGT. The chain combines TRBV6-1 with TRBJ2-2, with D perhaps given as TRBD1 or TRBD2 (5 bases each). The sample consisted of tumor tissue, taken before neoadjuvant nivolumab, alone or with ipilimumab. The origin of this receptor is an adult with non-small cell lung cancer. CDR3 amino acids: CASRVRGESTGELFF. The DNA for the CDR3 is TGTGCCAGCAGGGTGAGGGGCGAAAGCACCGGGGAGCTGTTTTTT.